The source of this TCR beta chain is a study of radiation and T cells in renal cell carcinoma (dated by TCRdb to 2018 to 2021). In terms of the full investigation: Samples were obtained from a clinical trial, in which 15 Gy stereotactic body radiation therapy was delivered to primary renal cell carcinomas and nephrectomy was performed 4 weeks later. Across all 50 or so samples, 4,016,671 unique CDR3 nucleotide sequences, encoding 2,658,974 unique CDR3 amino acid sequences, were identified. TCR beta sequencing covered 50 or so samples in total, comprising around 26 tumors and about 27 peripheral blood samples. Overall study results and their limits: Changes in the blood repertoire were not tracked past 4 weeks after treatment. In blood, the top tumor clonotypes increased between baseline and 2 weeks post-radiation and then shrank by 4 weeks, which suggests that tumor-resident clones expanded only transiently. Because pretreatment tumor biopsies were not available, the baseline intratumoral presence of clonotypes could not be determined. The single-armed trial design could not address effects of radiation dose or scheduling on the TCR repertoire.

The time point label of this sample denotes: blood 2 weeks post-SBRT. The label giving this sample's treatment or condition can be read as: 15 Gy SBRT to primary tumor, nephrectomy 4 weeks later. Serial peripheral blood from radiation-treated patients was sampled at baseline, 2 weeks and 4 weeks after SBRT to track tumor-enriched clonotypes. Every patient had renal cell carcinoma of clear cell pathology. The QIAamp DNA Blood Mini Kit (Qiagen) was used to prepare genomic DNA for TCR sequencing. The analyses included just those samples that passed every quality control check. Following the manufacturer's recommendations, the immunoSEQ kit was used to generate TCR beta libraries from genomic DNA. To prepare the libraries, a first multiplex PCR with proprietary primers was run, followed by a second PCR that added unique barcodes, and a bead cleanup was done after each round. Each sample batch included a kit-provided positive control reaction and a negative control reaction. The final libraries underwent checking on an Agilent 4200 TapeStation D1000 ScreenTape, volumetric pooling, and quantification by qPCR. Sequencing ran on an Illumina NextSeq500 with a MidOutput 150-cycle cartridge, using 156 Read1 and 15 Index1 cycles with kit custom primers. The pooled library was loaded at approximately 1 pM, with an approximately 21% PhiX control spiked in. On the study's bioinformatics: Vendor-processed data were analyzed in R, and a clonotype was defined as all T cells sharing the same CDR3 nucleotide sequence. For clone abundance analyses, frequencies were normalized to the 10,000 most abundant clones per sample. Public T cell clones, which averaged fewer than five per sample, were removed prior to analysis. A difference in abundance of at least 32-fold between compartments was used to define tumor-enriched and baseline blood-enriched clonotypes. A beta-binomial differential abundance model was applied to find clonotypes that expanded or contracted between blood time points. Similarity between tumor and blood repertoires was quantified using the Baroni-Urbani and Buser coefficient, and groups were compared with two-tailed Wilcoxon tests in R. The table comes from immuneACCESS by way of TCRdb, which keeps in-frame sequences with V and J called. Part of the clones is missing from these tables; in studies checked, under half for an unresolved V gene and the rest for unknown reasons. That table furnishes V, J and clone size, whereas the DNA furnished D and trimming. The sample table holds about 130,000 clones, of which approximately 85% were seen once. Clones ranked in the top ten supply around 6.1% of the sample.

V trim: 5 bases; J trim: 7 bases; unmatched bases: 6. Inclusive of the bounding cysteine and phenylalanine, the CDR3 is 13 residues long. CDR3 DNA only is kept here, 39 bases in frame from base 1. CDR1 SGHTA and CDR2 FQGTGA are derived from the germline V gene. Notes on this clone: The specificity of this receptor is unknown. One base away there is no much larger clone; base qualities are not given.

This specimen was blood, taken from a patient whose treatment included radiotherapy and nephrectomy. The sequence is built from TRBV7-3 and TRBJ1-1; 8 central bases correspond to TRBD1. This TCR was sampled from a man between 45 and 60 years old with renal cell carcinoma. The DNA sequence follows: TGTGCCAGCAGCCTGGACAGGGCAAATGAAGCTTTCTTT. It translates to CASSLDRANEAFF. Extended through the reference TRBV7-3 and TRBJ1-1 proteins, this CDR3 yields the full variable domain: GAGVSQTPSNKVTEKGKYVELRCDPISGHTALYWYRQSLGQGPEFLIYFQGTGAADDSGLPNDRFFAVRPEGSVSTLKIQRTERGDSAVYLCASSLDRANEAFFGQGTRLTVV.